This paragraph reports one T cell receptor beta chain. Its antigen is as yet unknown. This record belongs to a study of OX40 agonist ivuxolimab in advanced cancers. General study points: Clonal expansion by week 6 occurred in CD4+ and CD8+ blood T cells (at 0.1 to 3.0 mg/kg).

Data came from immunoSEQ multiplex PCR; TCRdb stores just in-frame clones and leaves some out. This table has about 120,000 clones, 93% appearing once. The length of the CDR3 is 16 residues. Germline CDR1 is SGHTA and CDR2 is FQGTGA. The trim removed 2 bases at V and 5 bases at J, leaving 4 bases unmatched. Here the sequenced sample was CD4+ or CD8+ T cells sorted from blood, taken in a trial of the OX40 agonist ivuxolimab. This rearrangement joins TRBV7-3 to TRBJ2-5; 14 nucleotides line up with TRBD2. This clonotype originated in an adult with an advanced solid tumor such as melanoma, head and neck, liver or kidney cancer. The CDR3 DNA follows: TGTGCCAGCAGCTTAGCCGGGACTAGCGGGAGTGAGACCCAGTACTTC. This sequence encodes CASSLAGTSGSETQYF.